This entry lists 29 T cell receptor beta chains sequenced from one sample in a study of cytomegalovirus exposure and HLA in healthy donors. Data came from immunoSEQ multiplex PCR; TCRdb stores just in-frame clones and leaves some out. The sample consists of 200,000 or so clones, less than 90% of them appearing once. What was sequenced was PBMCs. Source of these receptors: a woman between 18 and 29 years old in good health and CMV-seronegative.

The chain uses TRBV13 and TRBJ1-1; 7 nucleotides match TRBD1. V shed 5 bases, J shed 0 bases, and the junction held 3 bases outside the gene matches. The CDR3 is 14 residues long. Germline CDR1 PRHDT, CDR2 FYEKMQ (reference sequence). The CDR3 DNA follows: TGTGCCAGCAGCGATGACAGGGTGAACACTGAAGCTTTCTTT. Translating gives CASSDDRVNTEAFF.

This sequence joins TRBV6-1 and TRBJ1-1; TRBD1 is a possible D gene (6 bases). The ends were cut back, 7 bases at V and 1 base at J, with 16 bases in the middle. Germline assignment: CDR1 MNHNS and CDR2 SASEGT. The CDR3 covers 15 residues. The chain's CDR3 is CASTQGRSGNTEAFF. For the CDR3, the DNA is TGTGCCAGCACCCAGGGGAGGTCCGGGAACACTGAAGCTTTCTTT.

The chain joins TRBV2 to TRBJ1-4; possibly TRBD1 for D (5 bases). V lost 6 bases to trimming and J lost 5 bases, with 10 bases between them. Germline CDR1 is SNHLY and CDR2 is FYNNEI. The CDR3 totals 13 residues. The CDR3 region is CASSGDHNEKLFF. In nucleotides, the CDR3 is TGTGCCAGCAGCGGGGACCACAATGAAAAACTGTTTTTT.

The chain is built from TRBV4-2 and TRBJ1-5; D might be TRBD1 (5 bases). Trimming took off 1 base at V and 7 bases at J, with 8 bases between the two ends. CDR1 is LGHNA, CDR2 YNFKEQ, per germline. The CDR3 consists of 13 residues. The CDR3 DNA follows: TGTGCCAGCAGCCAAGTATGGGGGCAGCCCCAGCATTTT. Translation gives CASSQVWGQPQHF.

This clone was seen only a few times. The rearrangement uses TRBV18 and TRBJ1-2; 10 positions agree with TRBD1. This CDR3 is 14 amino acids long. J gave up 6 bases and V 3 bases, and 4 bases lay outside the gene matches. The germline V gene has CDR1 KGHSH and CDR2 LQKENI. The CDR3, as DNA: TGTGCCAGCTCACCCGGGACAGGGGAACATGGCTACACCTTC. It encodes CASSPGTGEHGYTF. Looking up the rest from reference TRBV18 and TRBJ1-2 gives the full variable domain: NAGVMQNPRHLVRRRGQEARLRCSPMKGHSHVYWYRQLPEEGLKFMVYLQKENIIDESGMPKERFSAEFPKEGPSILRIQQVVRGDSAAYFCASSPGTGEHGYTFGSGTRLTVV.

V and J are TRBV19 and TRBJ1-4, with unresolved D. Trimming removed 6 bases from V and 8 bases from J, with 16 bases in between. The CDR3 consists of 14 residues. Looked up from germline, CDR1 is LNHDA and CDR2 is SQIVND (reference sequence). The CDR3 bases are TGTGCCAGTAGAGCTACTACCGCTGGGGAAAAACTGTTTTTT. Translated: CASRATTAGEKLFF.

The J gene is TRBJ2-1, the V gene TRBV6-1, with TRBD2 as a possible D gene (6 bases). V was pared by 7 bases and J by 4 bases, with 11 bases between. CDR1 is MNHNS and CDR2 is SASEGT in the germline V gene. The CDR3 length is 13 residues. The CDR3 nucleotides are TGTGCCAGCACTCCCGGGGGTTACAATGAGCAGTTCTTC. It yields the protein CASTPGGYNEQFF.

The rearrangement links TRBV30 to TRBJ1-5, with 7 bases lining up with TRBD1. This CDR3 has 17 residues. Trimming at V came to 1 base and at J to 2 bases, leaving 11 bases not matched to a gene. CDR1 and CDR2 from the germline V gene are GTSNPN and SVGIG (reference sequence). The CDR3 loop reads CAWSAPGGSRGNQPQHF. DNA for the CDR3: TGTGCCTGGAGTGCCCCAGGGGGTTCGAGGGGCAATCAGCCCCAGCATTTT. Drawing the rest from reference TRBV30 and TRBJ1-5, the complete variable domain is SQTIHQWPATLVQPVGSPLSLECTVEGTSNPNLYWYRQAAGRGLQLLFYSVGIGQISSEVPQNLSASRPQDRQFILSSKKLLLSDSGFYLCAWSAPGGSRGNQPQHFGDGTRLSIL.

This chain connects TRBV2 to TRBJ1-1, with TRBD1 matching over 7 bases. The V segment lost 8 bases and the J segment 7 bases; nucleotides outside the gene matches: 7. CDR3 length: 12 residues. Germline CDR1 SNHLY, CDR2 FYNNEI. The CDR3 coding sequence is TGTGCCAGCTCAGGGGGACAGCATGAAGCTTTCTTT. It translates to CASSGGQHEAFF. Full variable domain (rest looked up from reference TRBV2 and TRBJ1-1): EPEVTQTPSHQVTQMGQEVILRCVPISNHLYFYWYRQILGQKVEFLVSFYNNEISEKSEIFDDQFSVERPDGSNFTLKIRSTKLEDSAMYFCASSGGQHEAFFGQGTRLTVV.

The chain uses TRBV28 and TRBJ1-1, with 10 positions matching TRBD1. The trim removed 2 bases at V and 5 bases at J, leaving 5 bases unmatched. CDR1 and CDR2 from the germline V gene are MDHEN and SYDVKM. The CDR3 runs 15 residues. CDR3 sequence reads: CASSLLPGQGTEAFF. DNA for the CDR3: TGTGCCAGCAGTTTACTCCCGGGACAGGGGACTGAAGCTTTCTTT.

V is TRBV5-1 and J is TRBJ1-3; 8 bases match TRBD1. Trimming took 2 bases from V and 0 from J; bases not matched to a gene: 4. The CDR3 covers 16 residues. The germline CDR1 and CDR2 sequences are SGHRS and YFSETQ. The CDR3 region is CASSFLTGDSGNTIYF. The CDR3 DNA sequence: TGCGCCAGCAGCTTCCTGACAGGGGACTCTGGAAACACCATATATTTT. The full variable domain, with the rest looked up from reference TRBV5-1 and TRBJ1-3, is KAGVTQTPRYLIKTRGQQVTLSCSPISGHRSVSWYQQTPGQGLQFLFEYFSETQRNKGNFPGRFSGRQFSNSRSEMNVSTLELGDSALYLCASSFLTGDSGNTIYFGEGSWLTVV.

In its sample, this clone was seen a few times. The V gene is TRBV9, the J gene TRBJ2-7; D possibly corresponds to TRBD2 (7 bases). This CDR3 has 16 residues. Germline values: CDR1 SGDLS, CDR2 YYNGEE. V was pared by 4 bases and J by 5 bases, with 22 bases between. CDR3 bases: TGTGCCAGCAGCCCAGGGAGGGGGGGCCATGTGGACGAGCAGTACTTC. Residues: CASSPGRGGHVDEQYF. The full variable domain, in which reference TRBV9 and TRBJ2-7 provide the parts outside the CDR3, is DSGVTQTPKHLITATGQRVTLRCSPRSGDLSVYWYQQSLDQGLQFLIQYYNGEERAKGNILERFSAQQFPDLHSELNLSSLELGDSALYFCASSPGRGGHVDEQYFGPGTRLTVT.

The chain is built from TRBV27 and TRBJ1-1; the D gene is possibly TRBD1 (5 bases). The CDR3 has 16 residues. The ends were cut back, 8 bases at V and 0 bases at J, with 19 bases in the middle. Per the germline V gene, CDR1 is MNHEY and CDR2 is SMNVEV (reference sequence). This CDR3 reads CASLPGGDHMNTEAFF. For the CDR3, the DNA is TGTGCCAGCCTACCGGGGGGGGATCACATGAACACTGAAGCTTTCTTT.

V and J are TRBV6-5 and TRBJ1-3, with TRBD1 matching over 8 bases. V lost 7 bases to trimming and J lost 4 bases; unmatched junction nucleotides: 6. The germline V gene encodes CDR1 MNHEY and CDR2 SVGAGI. This CDR3 comprises 14 residues. The CDR3 DNA is TGTGCCAGCACTCGGGGACAGGTCGGAAACACCATATATTTT. It yields the protein CASTRGQVGNTIYF.

CDR3 residues: CASSLEGNYEQYF. The CDR3 DNA is TGCGCCAGCAGCTTGGAAGGAAACTACGAGCAGTACTTC. The chain combines TRBV5-1 with TRBJ2-7; D gene ambiguous. The CDR3 has 13 residues. V lost 0 bases and J 3 bases, leaving 7 bases between the germline ends. Germline lookup yields CDR1 SGHRS and CDR2 YFSETQ. Based on the CDR3 plus reference TRBV5-1 and TRBJ2-7, the full variable domain is KAGVTQTPRYLIKTRGQQVTLSCSPISGHRSVSWYQQTPGQGLQFLFEYFSETQRNKGNFPGRFSGRQFSNSRSEMNVSTLELGDSALYLCASSLEGNYEQYFGPGTRLTVT.

The V gene is TRBV6-6, the J gene TRBJ2-7; maybe TRBD1 (6 bases). The CDR3 runs 14 residues. V lost 3 bases and J 0 bases, leaving 9 bases between the germline ends. Germline CDR1 is MNHNY and CDR2 is SVGAGI (reference sequence). The CDR3 loop is CASSYGQISYEQYF. The DNA for the CDR3 is TGTGCCAGCAGTTATGGACAGATCTCCTACGAGCAGTACTTC.

The chain has TRBV6-5 and TRBJ2-1, with 9 bases identical to TRBD1. V was pared by 6 bases and J by 3 bases, with 6 bases of the junction left unmatched. This CDR3 has 15 amino acids. Germline V CDR1 and CDR2: MNHEY, SVGAGI. This CDR3 reads CASRKGTGSYNEQFF. DNA of the CDR3: TGTGCCAGCAGAAAAGGGACAGGGAGCTACAATGAGCAGTTCTTC.

In its sample, this clone was seen once. The V gene is TRBV15, the J gene TRBJ2-2, with 8 bases aligning to TRBD1. V lost 1 base to trimming and J lost 6 bases; unmatched junction nucleotides: 4. The CDR3 spans 15 residues. From germline, CDR1 is LNHNV and CDR2 YYDKDF (reference sequence). CDR3: CATSRVRGQPGELFF. The CDR3 DNA is TGTGCCACCAGCAGAGTCAGGGGGCAACCCGGGGAGCTGTTTTTT.

The chain links TRBV5-6 to TRBJ1-4; TRBD1 agrees at 9 bases. Germline CDR1 SGHDT, CDR2 YYEEEE. V shed 3 bases, J shed 8 bases, and the junction held 8 bases outside the gene matches. The CDR3 contains 15 residues. The DNA of the CDR3 is TGTGCCAGCAGCTCCGGGACAGGGCTTTTGGAAAAACTGTTTTTT. Residues: CASSSGTGLLEKLFF.

The chain couples TRBV7-8 to TRBJ1-5; D gene ambiguous. Trimming shortened V by 1 base and J by 4 bases, and 11 bases separated the two germline ends. This CDR3 is 15 amino acids long. Germline V gene data show CDR1 as SGHVS and CDR2 as FQNEAQ. The CDR3 protein is CASSLVEGRNQPQHF. The CDR3 region has the DNA TGTGCCAGCAGCTTAGTTGAAGGACGTAATCAGCCCCAGCATTTT.

This chain joins TRBV9 and TRBJ2-7; tentative D call: TRBD2 (6 bases). The CDR3 sequence is 15 residues long. Germline assignment: CDR1 SGDLS and CDR2 YYNGEE. With 3 bases removed from V and 6 bases from J, the gap between germline ends came to 19 bases. The CDR3 here is CASSARLVGQAEQYF. In DNA, the CDR3 is TGTGCCAGCAGCGCCCGACTAGTAGGGCAAGCCGAGCAGTACTTC.

The chain employs TRBV9 and TRBJ2-3; either TRBD1 or TRBD2 may fit D (7 bases each). V gave up 4 bases and J gave up 8 bases, with 23 bases separating them. This CDR3 contains 16 residues. CDR1 SGDLS and CDR2 YYNGEE come from the germline V gene. Here the CDR3 DNA reads TGTGCCAGCAGCCAGGGGGTAGCGGGCCTCCGCGGTACGCAGTATTTT. Protein product: CASSQGVAGLRGTQYF.

This clone was counted between two and nine times. The rearrangement joins TRBV7-3 to TRBJ1-2; D might be TRBD1 (5 bases). This CDR3 region has 15 residues. The germline V gene encodes CDR1 SGHTA and CDR2 FQGTGA. V was trimmed by 3 bases and J by 2 bases, leaving 13 bases between them. CDR3 region: CASSFQGGGNYGYTF. CDR3 nucleotides: TGTGCCAGCAGCTTCCAGGGTGGCGGGAACTATGGCTACACCTTC.

The V and J genes are TRBV28 and TRBJ1-5; D perhaps matches TRBD1 (6 bases). Germline V lookup: CDR1 MDHEN, CDR2 SYDVKM. Trimming shortened V by 6 bases and J by 6 bases, and 15 bases separated the two germline ends. The CDR3 runs to 14 residues. This chain's CDR3 is CASSGRGAAQPQHF. CDR3 bases: TGTGCCAGCAGCGGACGGGGGGCGGCTCAGCCCCAGCATTTT.

The gene calls are TRBV9 and TRBJ2-2; D unresolved. V shed 0 bases and J shed 7 bases, with 10 bases lying between them. The CDR3 is 14 amino acids. CDR1 is SGDLS and CDR2 is YYNGEE in the germline V gene. This chain's CDR3 is CASSVELRFGELFF. For the CDR3, the DNA is TGTGCCAGCAGCGTAGAACTCAGGTTCGGGGAGCTGTTTTTT.

The chain employs TRBV9 and TRBJ1-3; TRBD1 is a possible D gene (5 bases). The CDR3 has 15 amino acids. Between the trimmed V and J ends, which lost 4 bases and 1 base, there was a span of 12 bases. Germline values: CDR1 SGDLS, CDR2 YYNGEE. CDR3 coding DNA: TGTGCCAGCAGCCCGATGGGGGTATCTGGAAACACCATATATTTT. This translates into CASSPMGVSGNTIYF.

J is TRBJ2-7 and V is TRBV18; D is possibly TRBD1 or TRBD2 (5 bases each). CDR1 and CDR2 from the germline V gene are KGHSH and LQKENI. The ends were cut back, 4 bases at V and 0 bases at J, with 10 bases in the middle. The CDR3 runs 14 residues. The CDR3 sequence is CASSLGPASYEQYF. CDR3 coding DNA: TGTGCCAGCTCACTGGGACCCGCCTCCTACGAGCAGTACTTC. Full variable domain (rest looked up from reference TRBV18 and TRBJ2-7): NAGVMQNPRHLVRRRGQEARLRCSPMKGHSHVYWYRQLPEEGLKFMVYLQKENIIDESGMPKERFSAEFPKEGPSILRIQQVVRGDSAAYFCASSLGPASYEQYFGPGTRLTVT.

The V call is TRBV28, the J call TRBJ1-1, with no clear D. This CDR3 region has 13 residues. Looked up from germline, CDR1 is MDHEN and CDR2 is SYDVKM. The V gene lost 4 bases and the J gene lost 4 bases, with 10 bases spanning the gap. This CDR3 is CASSSRAPTEAFF. DNA for the CDR3: TGTGCCAGCAGTTCTCGGGCCCCCACTGAAGCTTTCTTT.

This rearrangement joins TRBV6-1 to TRBJ2-7; D gene uncertain. The CDR3 length is 14 residues. Germline CDR1 MNHNS, CDR2 SASEGT. Trimming pared 1 base from V and 2 bases from J, leaving 9 bases between. The CDR3 DNA reads as TGTGCCAGCAGTGAAGATGGCTACACCTACGAGCAGTACTTC. Protein sequence: CASSEDGYTYEQYF.